This T cell receptor (beta chain) was profiled in a study of prognosis after radiotherapy for stage I lung cancer. Study details: None of the patients had concurrent treatment alongside stereotactic body radiotherapy.

Remarks on this clonotype: Its antigen is undetermined.

Between the trimmed V and J ends, which lost 6 bases and 0 bases, there was a span of 15 bases. CDR1 is MNHEY, CDR2 SMNVEV, per germline (reference sequence). The length of the CDR3 is 17 residues. Genomic DNA was subjected to two-round multiplex PCR for amplification of TCR beta CDR3. Each TRBV and TRBJ gene had its own primer in the first PCR round. TCRdb used MiXCR to reprocess the multiplex PCR reads, holding one entry per CDR3 protein. The sample comprises more than 11,000 distinct CDR3 sequences, approximately 55% of which are singletons, and over 35% rests with the top ten. Patients were uniformly node-negative by CT and PET/CT and had received no prior chemotherapy or radiotherapy, with no other malignancies. Study observations and caveats: A determination of whether the expanded TCR clones were tumor-specific was not made.

The specimen was PBMCs, collected before or after stereotactic body radiation therapy (not recorded which). This sequence joins TRBV27 and TRBJ1-6; TRBD1 is a possible D gene (5 bases). The TCR comes from a donor aged 50 or older with non-small cell lung cancer. The CDR3 reads CASRGTERGSYNSPLHF. The CDR3 DNA is TGTGCCAGCAGAGGGACCGAGCGGGGCTCCTATAATTCACCCCTCCACTTT.